The next 24 T cell receptor beta chains were all read from a single sample in a study of T cell responses to AZD1222 COVID-19 vaccine. The protocol was immunoSEQ multiplex PCR, while the TCRdb copy is restricted to in-frame clones and leaves out a portion. The repertoire holds about 79,000 clones, with about four fifths as singletons. The source was peripheral blood, collected 28 days after the second AZD1222 dose. The receptors here all came from an adult who received the AZD1222 COVID-19 vaccine.

The chain recombines TRBV27 with TRBJ1-2; 7 nucleotides agree with TRBD1. Germline V gene sequence: CDR1 MNHEY, CDR2 SMNVEV (reference sequence). Unmatched junction bases numbered 16, after V lost 3 bases and J lost 0 bases. This CDR3 has 19 amino acids. This CDR3 reads CASSFQGPGGQVANYGYTF. Written as DNA, the CDR3 is TGTGCCAGCAGTTTCCAGGGTCCAGGGGGTCAGGTAGCTAACTATGGCTACACCTTC.

The CDR3 region has the DNA TGTGCCAGCAGCTTGGGGGGGAACGATTTCACAGATACGCAGTATTTT. Protein: CASSLGGNDFTDTQYF. The chain couples TRBV5-4 to TRBJ2-3; possibly TRBD1 or TRBD2 for D (5 bases each). Trimming stripped 0 bases from V and 2 bases from J, with 13 bases between. The CDR3 loop spans 16 amino acids. CDR1 is SGHNT and CDR2 is YYREEE in the germline V gene (reference sequence). Looking up the rest from reference TRBV5-4 and TRBJ2-3 gives the full variable domain: ETGVTQSPTHLIKTRGQQVTLRCSSQSGHNTVSWYQQALGQGPQFIFQYYREEENGRGNFPPRFSGLQFPNYSSELNVNALELDDSALYLCASSLGGNDFTDTQYFGPGTRLTVL.

The rearrangement links TRBV29-1 to TRBJ1-5; the D is unclear. This CDR3 is 12 amino acids long. Trimming removed 6 bases at V and 3 bases at J, with 9 bases between. Germline CDR1 reads SQVTM; CDR2 reads ANQGSEA. DNA for the CDR3: TGCAGCGTGTCTGACCTCAATCAGCCCCAGCATTTT. Encoded protein: CSVSDLNQPQHF.

The chain has TRBV7-9 and TRBJ2-5; D ambiguous. The CDR3 is 17 residues long. Germline V CDR1 and CDR2: SEHNR, FQNEAQ (reference sequence). The V end lost 1 base, the J end lost 1 base, and 16 bases lay between the germline ends. DNA of the CDR3: TGTGCCAGCAGCTTAGGCTGGGTCTGGGGAATCCAAGAGACCCAGTACTTC. Its translation is CASSLGWVWGIQETQYF.

V gene TRBV10-3 combines with J gene TRBJ2-7, with D unresolved. The CDR3 is 15 amino acids. V was cut by 0 bases and J by 6 bases, with 15 bases left in between. Germline V lookup: CDR1 ENHRY, CDR2 SYGVKD. The DNA of the CDR3 is TGTGCCATCAGTGAGTCAACGACACTAACCGGCGAGCAGTACTTC. Protein: CAISESTTLTGEQYF.

The chain has TRBV30 and TRBJ1-6; tentatively, D is TRBD1 (6 bases). Deletions cut 8 bases from V and 5 bases from J, with 13 bases between. The CDR3 is 13 amino acids. In germline, CDR1 is GTSNPN, CDR2 SVGIG (reference sequence). The CDR3 nucleotides are TGTGCCAAGGGGGAGGGCGATAATTCACCCCTCCACTTT. This codes for CAKGEGDNSPLHF.

The chain couples TRBV28 to TRBJ2-3; TRBD2 matches 7 bases. J lost 4 bases, V lost 1 base, and 2 bases had no gene match. The germline gives CDR1 MDHEN, CDR2 SYDVKM. The CDR3 has 14 amino acids. In nucleotides, the CDR3 is TGTGCCAGCAGTTTATCGGCGGGAGCAGATACGCAGTATTTT. Residues: CASSLSAGADTQYF.

This clone appeared a few times. The CDR3, as DNA: TGTGCCAGCTCCATATACAGGGGCGCGAGAGAAAAACTGTTTTTT. The encoded protein is CASSIYRGAREKLFF. The V call is TRBV18, the J call TRBJ1-4; 7 bases map to TRBD1. The CDR3 loop spans 15 amino acids. CDR1 and CDR2 from the germline V gene are KGHSH and LQKENI. Trimming cost V 6 bases and J 8 bases; bases outside gene matches: 12. The full variable domain, its missing parts supplied by reference TRBV18 and TRBJ1-4, is NAGVMQNPRHLVRRRGQEARLRCSPMKGHSHVYWYRQLPEEGLKFMVYLQKENIIDESGMPKERFSAEFPKEGPSILRIQQVVRGDSAAYFCASSIYRGAREKLFFGSGTQLSVL.

This chain joins TRBV28 and TRBJ1-2; D gene ambiguous. The CDR3 sequence is 12 residues long. Per the germline V gene, CDR1 is MDHEN and CDR2 is SYDVKM. Trimming cost V 8 bases and J 7 bases, with 14 bases left between them. CDR3 protein: CASFKGAGGYTF. The DNA for the CDR3 is TGTGCCAGCTTTAAGGGTGCTGGTGGCTACACCTTC.

The chain couples TRBV5-4 to TRBJ2-7; D perhaps matches TRBD1 (6 bases). Germline loops: CDR1 SGHNT, CDR2 YYREEE (reference sequence). V was clipped by 4 bases and J by 6 bases, with 14 bases between them. The length of the CDR3 is 13 residues. CDR3 nucleotides: TGTGCCAGCAGCACCACAGGGAAAGGCGAGCAGTACTTC. Protein product: CASSTTGKGEQYF.

The V call is TRBV28, the J call TRBJ1-6; D is unclear. V lost 6 bases and J lost 6, with 18 bases in between. This CDR3 contains 16 residues. Germline V gene data show CDR1 as MDHEN and CDR2 as SYDVKM. The CDR3 here is CASSLPPPDPNSPLHF. The DNA of the CDR3 is TGTGCCAGCAGCCTACCCCCTCCGGATCCTAATTCACCCCTCCACTTT.

V is TRBV7-2 and J is TRBJ2-3; 7 bases map to TRBD2. Germline V lookup: CDR1 SGHTA, CDR2 FQGNSA. The CDR3 has 15 residues. V was pared by 1 base and J by 5 bases, with 6 bases of the junction left unmatched. The CDR3 here is CASSLGGRYKDTQYF. CDR3 sequence (DNA): TGTGCCAGCAGCTTAGGCGGGAGATATAAAGATACGCAGTATTTT.

The chain carries TRBV19 and TRBJ2-3; D is possibly TRBD2 (6 bases). The CDR3 sequence is 13 residues long. The ends were cut back, 6 bases at V and 6 bases at J, with 13 bases in the middle. In germline, CDR1 is LNHDA, CDR2 SQIVND (reference sequence). CDR3 sequence reads: CASSRDFQDTQYF. The CDR3 DNA reads as TGTGCCAGTAGCAGGGACTTCCAGGATACGCAGTATTTT.

This chain uses TRBV30 with TRBJ1-5, with 8 bases identical to TRBD1. Germline V lookup: CDR1 GTSNPN, CDR2 SVGIG (reference sequence). The CDR3 extends over 14 amino acids. V shed 1 base, J shed 2 bases, and the junction held 1 base outside the gene matches. The CDR3 coding sequence is TGTGCCTGGAGTGCGACAGGGGGCAATCAGCCCCAGCATTTT. Translation: CAWSATGGNQPQHF.

The chain's CDR3 is CASGLDTFSGTEAFF. The CDR3, as DNA: TGTGCTAGTGGTTTGGATACTTTCTCGGGCACTGAAGCTTTCTTT. V gene TRBV12-5 combines with J gene TRBJ1-1; D remains ambiguous. V was pared by 1 base and J by 4 bases, with 13 bases between. CDR1 LGHNT and CDR2 FRNRAP come from the germline V gene. The length of the CDR3 is 15 residues.

The chain recombines TRBV6-1 with TRBJ2-1; 8 bases are a match to TRBD2. The junction had 0 bases not matched to a gene; V was cut back by 2 bases and J by 0 bases. The CDR3 runs to 15 residues. The germline V gene has CDR1 MNHNS and CDR2 SASEGT. The CDR3: CASSELAGSYNEQFF. The CDR3 region has the DNA TGTGCCAGCAGTGAACTAGCGGGCTCCTACAATGAGCAGTTCTTC.

As DNA, the CDR3 is TGTGCCAGCAGCCAAGTGGGTCTGGGAAAGGGCACAGATACGCAGTATTTT. This gives the protein CASSQVGLGKGTDTQYF. The J gene is TRBJ2-3, the V gene TRBV4-2; no clear D gene. V lost 1 base and J 1 base, leaving 15 bases between the germline ends. In germline, CDR1 is LGHNA, CDR2 YNFKEQ. The CDR3 runs to 17 residues.

The chain carries TRBV28 and TRBJ1-2; 7 bases line up with TRBD1. CDR1 is MDHEN, CDR2 SYDVKM, per germline. The CDR3 runs 17 residues. The CDR3 loop reads CSAGRQQFSRTGGGYTF. CDR3 DNA: TGTTCCGCTGGTCGCCAGCAGTTTAGTAGGACAGGCGGCGGCTACACCTTC.

V gene TRBV7-2 combines with J gene TRBJ2-2; the match to TRBD2 covers 10 bases. Germline values: CDR1 SGHTA, CDR2 FQGNSA. The length of the CDR3 is 17 residues. V gave up 2 bases and J gave up 4 bases; unmatched junction bases: 7. In DNA, the CDR3 is TGTGCCAGCAGCTTAAGCGGGAGGGCTACGGGCACCGGGGAGCTGTTTTTT. This sequence encodes CASSLSGRATGTGELFF.

The chain combines TRBV5-8 with TRBJ2-7; possibly TRBD2 for D (5 bases). Looked up from germline, CDR1 is SGHTS and CDR2 is YDEGEE. V dropped 2 bases and J dropped 3 bases, with 9 bases sitting between them. This CDR3 contains 13 residues. CDR3 sequence reads: CASSFGEVYEQYF. The CDR3 DNA sequence: TGTGCCAGCAGCTTCGGGGAAGTCTACGAGCAGTACTTC.

This clone was observed a handful of times. CDR3 amino acids: CASTLGHFGSYEQYF. The DNA for the CDR3 is TGTGCCAGCACCCTGGGCCATTTCGGCTCCTACGAGCAGTACTTC. J is TRBJ2-7 and V is TRBV5-8; D is ambiguous. Trimming left V 6 bases short and J 0 bases short, with 16 bases between. The CDR3 loop spans 15 amino acids. Germline V CDR1 and CDR2: SGHTS, YDEGEE.

V usage is TRBV5-4 and J usage is TRBJ1-1; D gene ambiguous. Per the germline V gene, CDR1 is SGHNT and CDR2 is YYREEE (reference sequence). V was pared by 2 bases and J by 1 base, with 12 bases between. The CDR3 is made up of 15 amino acids. CDR3 sequence reads: CASSFRAARNTEAFF. The CDR3 DNA reads as TGTGCCAGCAGCTTTAGGGCAGCTCGGAACACTGAAGCTTTCTTT.

The rearrangement joins TRBV5-6 to TRBJ2-1; 10 positions match TRBD2. Trimming cost V 4 bases and J 13 bases; bases outside gene matches: 5. The CDR3 sequence is 12 residues long. Germline values: CDR1 SGHDT, CDR2 YYEEEE. The CDR3 region has the DNA TGTGCCAGCAGCCCGCTAGCGGGAGAACAGTTCTTC. Its protein is CASSPLAGEQFF.

This clone was recorded a few times. This chain's CDR3 is CASSLKDEQFF. In nucleotides, the CDR3 is TGTGCCAGCAGTTTAAAGGATGAGCAGTTCTTC. The rearrangement joins TRBV12-3 or TRBV12-4 to TRBJ2-1; no clear D. The CDR3 extends over 11 amino acids. The V and J ends lost 2 bases and 8 bases respectively, with 4 bases between them.